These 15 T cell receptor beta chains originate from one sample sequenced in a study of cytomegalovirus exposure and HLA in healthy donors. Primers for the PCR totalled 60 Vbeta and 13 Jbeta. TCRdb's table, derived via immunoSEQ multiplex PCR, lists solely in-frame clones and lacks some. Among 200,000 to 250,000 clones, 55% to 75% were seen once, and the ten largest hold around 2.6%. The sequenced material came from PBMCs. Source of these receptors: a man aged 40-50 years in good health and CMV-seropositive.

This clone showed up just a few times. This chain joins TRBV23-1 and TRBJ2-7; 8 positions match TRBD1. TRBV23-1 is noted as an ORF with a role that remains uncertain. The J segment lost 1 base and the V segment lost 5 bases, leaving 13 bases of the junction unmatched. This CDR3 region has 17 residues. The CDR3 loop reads CASSYRADRAKSYEQYF. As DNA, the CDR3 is TGCGCCAGCAGTTACAGAGCGGACAGGGCTAAATCCTACGAGCAGTACTTC.

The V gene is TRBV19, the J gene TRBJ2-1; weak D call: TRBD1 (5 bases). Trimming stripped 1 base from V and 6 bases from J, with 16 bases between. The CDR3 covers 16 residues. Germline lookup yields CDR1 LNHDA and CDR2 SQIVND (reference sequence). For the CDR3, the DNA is TGTGCCAGTAGTATAGGCAAGGGGTTTACTTCCAATGAGCAGTTCTTC. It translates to CASSIGKGFTSNEQFF. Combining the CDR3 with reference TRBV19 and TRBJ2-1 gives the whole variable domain DGGITQSPKYLFRKEGQNVTLSCEQNLNHDAMYWYRQDPGQGLRLIYYSQIVNDFQKGDIAEGYSVSREKKESFPLTVTSAQKNPTAFYLCASSIGKGFTSNEQFFGPGTRLTVL.

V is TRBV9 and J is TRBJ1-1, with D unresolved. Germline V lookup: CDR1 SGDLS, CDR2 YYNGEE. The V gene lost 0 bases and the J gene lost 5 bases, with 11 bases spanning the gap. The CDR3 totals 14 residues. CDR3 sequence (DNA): TGTGCCAGCAGCGTAGGGGTGGGAGGGACTGAAGCTTTCTTT. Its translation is CASSVGVGGTEAFF.

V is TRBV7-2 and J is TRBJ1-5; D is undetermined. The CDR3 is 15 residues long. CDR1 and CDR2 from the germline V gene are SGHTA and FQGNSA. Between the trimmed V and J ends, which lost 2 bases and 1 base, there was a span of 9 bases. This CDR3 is CASSLRRESNQPQHF. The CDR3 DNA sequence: TGTGCCAGCAGCTTAAGGAGGGAGAGCAATCAGCCCCAGCATTTT. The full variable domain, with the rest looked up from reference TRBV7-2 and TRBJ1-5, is GAGVSQSPSNKVTEKGKDVELRCDPISGHTALYWYRQSLGQGLEFLIYFQGNSAPDKSGLPSDRFSAERTGGSVSTLTIQRTQQEDSAVYLCASSLRRESNQPQHFGDGTRLSIL.

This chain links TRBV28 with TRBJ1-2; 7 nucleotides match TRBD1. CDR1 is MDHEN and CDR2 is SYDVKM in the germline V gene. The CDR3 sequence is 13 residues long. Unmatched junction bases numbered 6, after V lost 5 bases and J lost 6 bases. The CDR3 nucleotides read TGTGCCAGCAGTGCTCGACAGGGCCATGGCTACACCTTC. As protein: CASSARQGHGYTF.

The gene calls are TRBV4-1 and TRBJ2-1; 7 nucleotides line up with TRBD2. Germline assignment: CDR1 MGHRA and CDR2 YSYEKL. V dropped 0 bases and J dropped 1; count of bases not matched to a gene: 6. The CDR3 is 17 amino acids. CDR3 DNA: TGCGCCAGCAGCCAAGAAAGGGGCGGGGGTTCCTACAATGAGCAGTTCTTC. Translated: CASSQERGGGSYNEQFF.

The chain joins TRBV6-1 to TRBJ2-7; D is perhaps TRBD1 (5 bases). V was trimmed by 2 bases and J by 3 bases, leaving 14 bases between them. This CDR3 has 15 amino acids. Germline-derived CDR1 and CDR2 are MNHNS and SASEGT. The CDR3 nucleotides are TGTGCCAGCAGTGAAAGGGGCCCAGGTTACTACGAGCAGTACTTC. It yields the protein CASSERGPGYYEQYF.

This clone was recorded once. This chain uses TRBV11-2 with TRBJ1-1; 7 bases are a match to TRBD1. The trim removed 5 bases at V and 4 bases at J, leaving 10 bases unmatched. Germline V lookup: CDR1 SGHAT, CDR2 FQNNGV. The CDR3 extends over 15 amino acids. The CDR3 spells CASSTARAGGTEAFF. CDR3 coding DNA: TGTGCCAGCAGCACCGCCCGGGCAGGGGGCACTGAAGCTTTCTTT.

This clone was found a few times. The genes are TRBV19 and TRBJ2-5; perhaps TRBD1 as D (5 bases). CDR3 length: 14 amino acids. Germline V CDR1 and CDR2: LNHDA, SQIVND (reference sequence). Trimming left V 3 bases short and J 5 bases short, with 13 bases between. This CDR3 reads CASSMFGAGETQYF. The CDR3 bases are TGTGCCAGTAGTATGTTTGGGGCCGGGGAGACCCAGTACTTC.

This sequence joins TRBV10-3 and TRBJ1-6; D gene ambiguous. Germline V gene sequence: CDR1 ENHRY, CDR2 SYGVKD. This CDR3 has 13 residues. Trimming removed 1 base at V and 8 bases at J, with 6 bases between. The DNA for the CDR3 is TGTGCCATCAGTGAGTACGAGGATTCACCCCTCCACTTT. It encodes CAISEYEDSPLHF.

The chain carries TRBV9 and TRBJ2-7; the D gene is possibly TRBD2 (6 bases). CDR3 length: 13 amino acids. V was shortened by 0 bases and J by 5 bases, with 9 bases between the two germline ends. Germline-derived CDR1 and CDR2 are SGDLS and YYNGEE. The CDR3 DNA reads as TGTGCCAGCAGCGTAGGGCCGGGGGACGAGCAGTACTTC. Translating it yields CASSVGPGDEQYF.

The CDR3 nucleotides read TGTGCCAGCAGCCAGCTCCCGGGACTAGCGGGGACCGGGGAGCTGTTTTTT. Residues: CASSQLPGLAGTGELFF. The chain employs TRBV14 and TRBJ2-2, with 13 nucleotides matching TRBD2. CDR1 SGHDN and CDR2 FVKESK come from the germline V gene. V trimming: 3 bases; J trimming: 5 bases; junction bases outside the gene matches: 6. The CDR3 runs to 17 residues.

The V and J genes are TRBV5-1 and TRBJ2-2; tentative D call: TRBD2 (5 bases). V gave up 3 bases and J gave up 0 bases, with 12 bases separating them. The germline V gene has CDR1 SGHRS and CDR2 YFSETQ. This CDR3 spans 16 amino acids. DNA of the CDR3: TGCGCCAGCAGCTCCGCCCCGGGGACGAACACCGGGGAGCTGTTTTTT. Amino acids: CASSSAPGTNTGELFF.

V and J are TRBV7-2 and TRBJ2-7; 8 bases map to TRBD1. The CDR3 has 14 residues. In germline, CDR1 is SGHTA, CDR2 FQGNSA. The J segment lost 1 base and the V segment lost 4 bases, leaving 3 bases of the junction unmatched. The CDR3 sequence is CASSSRQGSYEQYF. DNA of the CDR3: TGTGCCAGCAGCTCCCGACAGGGGTCCTACGAGCAGTACTTC.

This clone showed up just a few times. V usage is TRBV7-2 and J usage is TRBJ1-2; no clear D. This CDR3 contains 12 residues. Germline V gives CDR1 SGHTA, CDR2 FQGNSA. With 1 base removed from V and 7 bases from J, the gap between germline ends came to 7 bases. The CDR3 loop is CASSLDGRGYTF. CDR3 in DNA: TGTGCCAGCAGCTTAGACGGTCGTGGCTACACCTTC. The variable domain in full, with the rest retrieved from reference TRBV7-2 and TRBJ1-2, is GAGVSQSPSNKVTEKGKDVELRCDPISGHTALYWYRQSLGQGLEFLIYFQGNSAPDKSGLPSDRFSAERTGGSVSTLTIQRTQQEDSAVYLCASSLDGRGYTFGSGTRLTVV.